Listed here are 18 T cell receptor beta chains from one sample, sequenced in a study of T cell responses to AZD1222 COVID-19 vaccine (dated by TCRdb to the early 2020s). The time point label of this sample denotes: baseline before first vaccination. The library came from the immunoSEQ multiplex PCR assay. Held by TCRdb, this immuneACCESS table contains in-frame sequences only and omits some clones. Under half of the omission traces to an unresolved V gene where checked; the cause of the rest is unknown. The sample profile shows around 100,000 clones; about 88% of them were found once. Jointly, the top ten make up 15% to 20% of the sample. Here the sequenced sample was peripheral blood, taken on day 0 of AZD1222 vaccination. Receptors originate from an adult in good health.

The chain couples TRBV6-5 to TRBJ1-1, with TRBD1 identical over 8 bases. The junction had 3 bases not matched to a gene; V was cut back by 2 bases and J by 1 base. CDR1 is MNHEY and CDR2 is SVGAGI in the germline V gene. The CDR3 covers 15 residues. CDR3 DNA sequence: TGTGCCAGCAGTTACCAGGGACAGGCGAACACTGAAGCTTTCTTT. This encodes CASSYQGQANTEAFF.

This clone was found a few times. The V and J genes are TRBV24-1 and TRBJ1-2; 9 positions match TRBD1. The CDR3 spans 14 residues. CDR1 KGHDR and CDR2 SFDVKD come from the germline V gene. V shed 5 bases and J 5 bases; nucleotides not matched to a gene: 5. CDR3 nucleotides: TGTGCCACCAGTGGGCCGGACAGGGGATATGGCTACACCTTC. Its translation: CATSGPDRGYGYTF.

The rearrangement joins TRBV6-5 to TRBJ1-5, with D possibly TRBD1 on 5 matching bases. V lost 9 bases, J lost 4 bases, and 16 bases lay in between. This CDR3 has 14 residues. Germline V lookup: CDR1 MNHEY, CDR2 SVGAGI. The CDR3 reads CASTGGARNQPQHF. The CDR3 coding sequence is TGTGCCAGTACGGGGGGAGCGAGGAATCAGCCCCAGCATTTT.

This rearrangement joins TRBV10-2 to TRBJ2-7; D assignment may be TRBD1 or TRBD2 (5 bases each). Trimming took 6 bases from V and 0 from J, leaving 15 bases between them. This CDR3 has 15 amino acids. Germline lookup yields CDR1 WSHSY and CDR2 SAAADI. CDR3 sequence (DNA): TGCGCCAGCAGGGGTCGGGACGGATTCTCCTACGAGCAGTACTTC. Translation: CASRGRDGFSYEQYF.

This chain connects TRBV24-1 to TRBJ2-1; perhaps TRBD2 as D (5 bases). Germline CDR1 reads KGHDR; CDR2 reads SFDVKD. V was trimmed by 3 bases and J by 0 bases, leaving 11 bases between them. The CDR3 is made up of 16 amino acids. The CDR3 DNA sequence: TGTGCCACCAGTGATCCTAGCCCCGGCTCCTACAATGAGCAGTTCTTC. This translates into CATSDPSPGSYNEQFF.

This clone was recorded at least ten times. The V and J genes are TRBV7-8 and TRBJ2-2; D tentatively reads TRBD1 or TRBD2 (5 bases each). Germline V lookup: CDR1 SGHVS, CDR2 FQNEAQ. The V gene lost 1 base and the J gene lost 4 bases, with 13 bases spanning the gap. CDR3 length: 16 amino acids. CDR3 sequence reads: CASSLVAGASTGELFF. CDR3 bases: TGTGCCAGCAGCTTAGTTGCCGGGGCTAGCACCGGGGAGCTGTTTTTT. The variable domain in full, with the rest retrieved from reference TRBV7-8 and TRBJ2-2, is GAGVSQSPRYKVAKRGQDVALRCDPISGHVSLFWYQQALGQGPEFLTYFQNEAQLDKSGLPSDRFFAERPEGSVSTLKIQRTQQEDSAVYLCASSLVAGASTGELFFGEGSRLTVL.

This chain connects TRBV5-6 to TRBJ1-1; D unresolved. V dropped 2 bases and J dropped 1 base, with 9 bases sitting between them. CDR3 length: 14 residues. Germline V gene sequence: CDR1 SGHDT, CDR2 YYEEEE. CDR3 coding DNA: TGTGCCAGCAGCTTTGGTTGGGGGAACACTGAAGCTTTCTTT. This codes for CASSFGWGNTEAFF.

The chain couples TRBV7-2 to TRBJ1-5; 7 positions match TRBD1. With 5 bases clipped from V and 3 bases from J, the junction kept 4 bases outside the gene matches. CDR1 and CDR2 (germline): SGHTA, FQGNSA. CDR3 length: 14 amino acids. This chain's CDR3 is CASSLGQANQPQHF. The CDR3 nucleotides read TGTGCCAGCAGCCTAGGACAGGCCAATCAGCCCCAGCATTTT.

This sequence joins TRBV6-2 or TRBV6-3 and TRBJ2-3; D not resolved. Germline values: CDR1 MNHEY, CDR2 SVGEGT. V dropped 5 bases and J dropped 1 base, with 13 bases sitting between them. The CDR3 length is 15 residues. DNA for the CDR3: TGTGCCAGCAGTACCCCTCGGGCGGGCACAGATACGCAGTATTTT. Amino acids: CASSTPRAGTDTQYF.

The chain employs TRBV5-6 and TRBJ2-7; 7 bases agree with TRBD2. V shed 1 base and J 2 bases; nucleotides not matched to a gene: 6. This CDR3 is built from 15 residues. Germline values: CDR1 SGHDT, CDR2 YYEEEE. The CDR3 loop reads CASSLLGGAAYEQYF. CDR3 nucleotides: TGTGCCAGCAGCTTGTTGGGAGGGGCGGCCTACGAGCAGTACTTC.

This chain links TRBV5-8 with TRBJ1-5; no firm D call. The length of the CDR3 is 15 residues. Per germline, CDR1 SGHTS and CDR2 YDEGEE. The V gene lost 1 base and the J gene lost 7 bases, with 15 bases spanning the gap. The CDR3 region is CASSLYLSGNQPQHF. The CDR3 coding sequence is TGTGCCAGCAGCTTGTATTTATCGGGGAACCAGCCCCAGCATTTT. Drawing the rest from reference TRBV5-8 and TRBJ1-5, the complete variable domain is EAGVTQSPTHLIKTRGQQATLRCSPISGHTSVYWYQQALGLGLQFLLWYDEGEERNRGNFPPRFSGRQFPNYSSELNVNALELEDSALYLCASSLYLSGNQPQHFGDGTRLSIL.

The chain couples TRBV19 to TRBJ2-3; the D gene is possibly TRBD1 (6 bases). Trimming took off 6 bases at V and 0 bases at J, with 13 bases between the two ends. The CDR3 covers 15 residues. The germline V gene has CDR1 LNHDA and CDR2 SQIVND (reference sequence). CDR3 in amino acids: CASSILQGSTDTQYF. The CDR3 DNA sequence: TGTGCCAGTAGCATTCTACAGGGTAGCACAGATACGCAGTATTTT.

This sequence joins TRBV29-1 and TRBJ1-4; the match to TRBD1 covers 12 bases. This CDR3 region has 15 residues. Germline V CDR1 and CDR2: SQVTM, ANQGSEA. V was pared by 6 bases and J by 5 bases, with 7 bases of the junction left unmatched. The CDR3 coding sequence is TGCAGCGTGGCCGGGACAGGGGGCCACAATGAAAAACTGTTTTTT. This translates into CSVAGTGGHNEKLFF.

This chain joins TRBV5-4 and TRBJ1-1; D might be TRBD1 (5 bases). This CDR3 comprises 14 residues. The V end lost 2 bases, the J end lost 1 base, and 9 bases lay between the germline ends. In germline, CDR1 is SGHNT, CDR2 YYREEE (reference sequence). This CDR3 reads CASSLQASNTEAFF. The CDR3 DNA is TGTGCCAGCAGCTTACAGGCCTCGAACACTGAAGCTTTCTTT. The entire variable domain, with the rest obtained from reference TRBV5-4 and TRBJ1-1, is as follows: ETGVTQSPTHLIKTRGQQVTLRCSSQSGHNTVSWYQQALGQGPQFIFQYYREEENGRGNFPPRFSGLQFPNYSSELNVNALELDDSALYLCASSLQASNTEAFFGQGTRLTVV.

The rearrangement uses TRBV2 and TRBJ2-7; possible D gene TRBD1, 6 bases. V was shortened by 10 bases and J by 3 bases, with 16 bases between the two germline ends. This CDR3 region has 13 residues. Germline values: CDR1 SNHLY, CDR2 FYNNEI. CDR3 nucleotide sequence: TGTGCCACCGTCAATACAGGGTTCTACGAGCAGTACTTC. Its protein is CATVNTGFYEQYF.

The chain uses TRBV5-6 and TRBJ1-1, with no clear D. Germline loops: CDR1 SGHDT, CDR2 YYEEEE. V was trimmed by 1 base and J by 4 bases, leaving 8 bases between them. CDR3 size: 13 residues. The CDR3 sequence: CASSLWAGTEAFF. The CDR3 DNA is TGTGCCAGCAGCTTGTGGGCAGGCACTGAAGCTTTCTTT.

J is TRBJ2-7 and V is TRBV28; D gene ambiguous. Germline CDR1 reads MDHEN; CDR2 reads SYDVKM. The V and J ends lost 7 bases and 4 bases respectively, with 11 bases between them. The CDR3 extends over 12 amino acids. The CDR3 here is CASTSLGYEQYF. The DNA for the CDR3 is TGTGCCAGCACCTCCTTGGGGTACGAGCAGTACTTC.

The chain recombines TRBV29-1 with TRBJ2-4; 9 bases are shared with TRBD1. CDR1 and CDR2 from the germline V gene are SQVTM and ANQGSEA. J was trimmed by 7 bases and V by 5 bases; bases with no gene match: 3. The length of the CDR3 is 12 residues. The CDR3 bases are TGCAGCGTTAGACAGGGGGACAACATTCAGTACTTC. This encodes CSVRQGDNIQYF.